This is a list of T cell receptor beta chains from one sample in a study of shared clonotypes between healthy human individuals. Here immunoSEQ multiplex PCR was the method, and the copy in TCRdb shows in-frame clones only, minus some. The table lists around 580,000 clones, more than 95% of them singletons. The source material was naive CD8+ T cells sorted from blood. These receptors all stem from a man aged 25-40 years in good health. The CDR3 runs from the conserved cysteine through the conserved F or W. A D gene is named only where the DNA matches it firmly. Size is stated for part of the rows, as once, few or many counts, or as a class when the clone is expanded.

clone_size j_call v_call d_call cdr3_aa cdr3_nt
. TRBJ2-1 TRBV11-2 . CASSHLNEQFF TGTGCCAGCAGCCACCTCAATGAGCAGTTCTTC
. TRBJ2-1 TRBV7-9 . CASSLLDAGEQFF TGTGCCAGCAGCCTCCTTGACGCTGGTGAGCAGTTCTTC
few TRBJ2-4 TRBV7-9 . CASSRIGQGLAKNIQYF TGTGCCAGCAGCAGAATAGGGCAGGGACTAGCCAAAAACATTCAGTACTTC
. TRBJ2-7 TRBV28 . CASSLNDEQYF TGTGCCAGCAGTTTGAACGATGAGCAGTACTTC
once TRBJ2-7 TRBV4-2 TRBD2 CASSQEGLAGYEQYF TGTGCCAGCAGCCAAGAGGGCCTAGCGGGCTACGAGCAGTACTTC
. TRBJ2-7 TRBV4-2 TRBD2 CASSQTGTSGRSVSYEQYF TGTGCCAGCAGCCAGACCGGGACTAGCGGGAGGAGTGTCTCCTACGAGCAGTACTTC
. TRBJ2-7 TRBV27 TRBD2 CASSGREAYEQYF TGTGCCAGCAGTGGCCGGGAGGCCTACGAGCAGTACTTC
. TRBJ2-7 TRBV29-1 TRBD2 CSVEWSGRPYEQYF TGCAGCGTTGAATGGAGCGGGAGACCCTACGAGCAGTACTTC
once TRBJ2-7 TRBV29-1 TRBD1 CSVEDRNQAYEQYF TGCAGCGTTGAGGACAGGAATCAAGCCTACGAGCAGTACTTC
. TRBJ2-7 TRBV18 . CASSPNNHEQYF TGTGCCAGCTCACCAAACAACCACGAGCAGTACTTC
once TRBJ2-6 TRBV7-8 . CASSLSPEKVEGFHSGANVLTF TGTGCCAGCAGCTTAAGTCCCGAGAAGGTGGAGGGCTTTCACTCTGGGGCCAACGTCCTGACTTTC
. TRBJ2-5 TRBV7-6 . CASSLAGYQETQYF TGTGCCAGCAGCTTAGCAGGGTATCAAGAGACCCAGTACTTC
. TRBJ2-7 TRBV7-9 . CASSSETESYEQYF TGTGCCAGCAGCTCTGAAACAGAATCCTACGAGCAGTACTTC
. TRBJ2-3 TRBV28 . CASSVRASSTDTQYF TGTGCCAGCTCTGTGAGGGCTTCTTCCACAGATACGCAGTATTTT
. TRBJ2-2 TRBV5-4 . CASSLLDSTNTGELFF TGTGCCAGCAGCCTACTAGACAGTACGAACACCGGGGAGCTGTTTTTT
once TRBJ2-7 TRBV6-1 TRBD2 CASSEALAGSYEQYF TGTGCCAGCAGTGAAGCGCTAGCGGGCTCCTACGAGCAGTACTTC
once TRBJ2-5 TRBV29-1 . CSVEETGSGETQYF TGCAGCGTTGAAGAGACGGGGTCAGGGGAGACCCAGTACTTC
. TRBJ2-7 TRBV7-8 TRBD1 CASSSSPGQYEQYF TGTGCCAGCAGCTCAAGCCCGGGACAGTACGAGCAGTACTTC
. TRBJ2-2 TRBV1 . CTSSQDISGRGTGELFF TGCACCAGCAGCCAAGATATTAGCGGGAGAGGAACCGGGGAGCTGTTTTTT
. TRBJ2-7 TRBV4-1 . CASSQEPITYEQYF TGCGCCAGCAGCCAAGAACCAATTACCTACGAGCAGTACTTC
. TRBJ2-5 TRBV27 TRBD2 CASGGTSSRETQYF TGTGCCAGCGGGGGGACTAGCAGTCGAGAGACCCAGTACTTC
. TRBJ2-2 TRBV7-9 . CASSLLRESSGELFF TGTGCCAGCAGCTTACTGCGCGAATCAAGCGGGGAGCTGTTTTTT
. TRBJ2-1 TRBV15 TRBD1 CATSRDRQGVYNEQFF TGTGCCACCAGCAGAGATCGGCAGGGGGTCTACAATGAGCAGTTCTTC
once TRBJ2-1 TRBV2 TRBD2 CASKASGGSYNEQFF TGTGCCAGCAAAGCTAGCGGAGGTTCTTACAATGAGCAGTTCTTC
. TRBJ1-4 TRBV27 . CASGRATNEKLFF TGTGCCAGCGGAAGAGCAACTAATGAAAAACTGTTTTTT
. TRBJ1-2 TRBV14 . CASSQDSSYYGYTF TGTGCCAGCAGCCAAGATTCCAGTTACTATGGCTACACCTTC
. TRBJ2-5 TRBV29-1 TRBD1 CSVEDQTGGVETQYF TGCAGCGTTGAAGACCAAACAGGGGGCGTCGAGACCCAGTACTTC
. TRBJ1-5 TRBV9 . CASSVAGRGQPQHF TGTGCCAGCAGCGTAGCTGGGCGAGGTCAGCCCCAGCATTTT
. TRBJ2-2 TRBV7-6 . CASSLTTGSGELFF TGTGCCAGCAGCTTAACTACTGGGTCCGGGGAGCTGTTTTTT
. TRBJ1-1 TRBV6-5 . CASSYSKGPTEAFF TGTGCCAGCAGTTACTCGAAGGGGCCTACTGAAGCTTTCTTT
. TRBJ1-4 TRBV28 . CASSGPSTNEKLFF TGTGCCAGCAGCGGGCCTTCCACAAATGAAAAACTGTTTTTT
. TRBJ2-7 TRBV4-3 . CASSQEEGGSYEQYF TGCGCCAGCAGCCAAGAGGAGGGAGGATCCTACGAGCAGTACTTC
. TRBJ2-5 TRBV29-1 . CSVRRVGDQETQYF TGCAGCGTGCGGCGGGTGGGAGATCAAGAGACCCAGTACTTC
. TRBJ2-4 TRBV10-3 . CAISVEGAKNIQYF TGTGCCATCAGTGTTGAGGGGGCCAAAAACATTCAGTACTTC
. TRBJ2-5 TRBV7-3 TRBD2 CASSSQYRTSGKTQYF TGTGCCAGCAGCTCTCAATATCGGACTAGCGGAAAGACCCAGTACTTC
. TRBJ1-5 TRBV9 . CASSYGGTQPQHF TGTGCCAGCAGTTATGGGGGGACTCAGCCCCAGCATTTT
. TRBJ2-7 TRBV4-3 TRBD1 CASSQYAGTGYEQYF TGCGCCAGCAGCCAATATGCCGGGACAGGCTACGAGCAGTACTTC
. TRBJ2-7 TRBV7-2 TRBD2 CASSFASGSYEQYF TGTGCCAGCAGCTTCGCTAGCGGGAGTTACGAGCAGTACTTC
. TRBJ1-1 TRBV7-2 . CASSPPEWNTEAFF TGTGCCAGCAGTCCGCCGGAATGGAACACTGAAGCTTTCTTT
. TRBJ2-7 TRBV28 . CASSFLDRTTYEQYF TGTGCCAGCAGTTTCCTCGACAGGACAACCTACGAGCAGTACTTC
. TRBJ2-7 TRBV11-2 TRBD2 CASSLEGLAGAEQYF TGTGCCAGCAGCTTAGAGGGACTAGCGGGAGCGGAGCAGTACTTC
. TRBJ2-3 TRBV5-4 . CAAGLDSTDTQYF TGTGCCGCCGGCCTAGATAGCACAGATACGCAGTATTTT
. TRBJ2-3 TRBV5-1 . CASSKGTGGTDTQYF TGCGCCAGCAGCAAGGGGACGGGGGGCACAGATACGCAGTATTTT
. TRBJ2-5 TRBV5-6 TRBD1 CASSLGQGWGQYF TGTGCCAGCAGCTTGGGACAGGGGTGGGGCCAGTACTTC